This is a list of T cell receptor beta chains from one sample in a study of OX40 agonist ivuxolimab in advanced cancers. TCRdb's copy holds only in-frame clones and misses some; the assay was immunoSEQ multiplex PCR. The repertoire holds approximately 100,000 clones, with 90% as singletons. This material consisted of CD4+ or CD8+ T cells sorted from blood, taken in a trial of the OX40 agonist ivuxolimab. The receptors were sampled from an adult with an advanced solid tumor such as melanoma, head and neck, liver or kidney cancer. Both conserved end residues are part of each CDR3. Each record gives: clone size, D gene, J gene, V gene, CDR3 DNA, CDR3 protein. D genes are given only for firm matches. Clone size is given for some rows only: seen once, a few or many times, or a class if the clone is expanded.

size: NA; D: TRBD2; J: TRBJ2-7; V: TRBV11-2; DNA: TGTGCCAGCAGCCATGGACTAGCGTACGAGCAGTACTTC; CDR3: CASSHGLAYEQYF
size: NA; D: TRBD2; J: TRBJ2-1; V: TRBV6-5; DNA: TGTGCCAGCAGTCGACTAGCGGCCTACAATGAGCAGTTCTTC; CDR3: CASSRLAAYNEQFF
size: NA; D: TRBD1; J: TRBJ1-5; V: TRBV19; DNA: TGTGCCAGTAGTATATATGGGACAGGGGGCTCCCAGCCCCAGCATTTT; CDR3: CASSIYGTGGSQPQHF
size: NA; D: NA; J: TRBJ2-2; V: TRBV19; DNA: TGTGCCAGTAGTATAGTAGGCCCTAGCGCCTTTACCGGGGAGCTGTTTTTT; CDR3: CASSIVGPSAFTGELFF
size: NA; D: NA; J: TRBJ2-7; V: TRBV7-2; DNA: TGTGCCAGCAGCTTAGATGGGGGGATGGGTGAGCAGTACTTC; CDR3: CASSLDGGMGEQYF
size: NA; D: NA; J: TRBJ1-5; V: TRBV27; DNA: TGTGCCAACAGGGATAGCAATCAGCCCCAGCATTTT; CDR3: CANRDSNQPQHF
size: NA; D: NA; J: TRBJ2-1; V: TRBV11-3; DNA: TGTGCCAGCAGCTTAGAAGCGAACAATGAGCAGTTCTTC; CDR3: CASSLEANNEQFF
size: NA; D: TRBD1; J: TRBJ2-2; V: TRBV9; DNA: TGTGCCAGCAGCCCAGGGACAGAACGCACCGGGGAGCTGTTTTTT; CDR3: CASSPGTERTGELFF
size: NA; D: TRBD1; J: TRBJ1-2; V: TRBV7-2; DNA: TGTGCCAGCAGCTTAGCAGGGGGCGGGGGAGCCTATGGCTACACCTTC; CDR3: CASSLAGGGGAYGYTF
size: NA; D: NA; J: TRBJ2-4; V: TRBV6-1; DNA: TGTGCCAGCAGTGTCGGCAGGGGAGACATTCAGTACTTC; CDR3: CASSVGRGDIQYF
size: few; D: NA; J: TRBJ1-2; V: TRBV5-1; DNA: TGCGCCAGCAGCCCCTCGTCGACAGATAACTATGGCTACACCTTC; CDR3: CASSPSSTDNYGYTF
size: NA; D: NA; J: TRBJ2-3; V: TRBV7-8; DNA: TGTGCCACCACGCCCGGTAGGGACACCATCACAGATACGCAGTATTTT; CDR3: CATTPGRDTITDTQYF
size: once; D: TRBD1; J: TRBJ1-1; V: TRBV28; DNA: TGTGCCAGCAGTTTGGGGAACAGGGGGCGCTGGACTGAAGCTTTCTTT; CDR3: CASSLGNRGRWTEAFF
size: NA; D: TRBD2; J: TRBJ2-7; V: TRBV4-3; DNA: TGCGCCAGCAGCCAAACTAGCGGGAGGACCTACGAGCAGTACTTC; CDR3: CASSQTSGRTYEQYF
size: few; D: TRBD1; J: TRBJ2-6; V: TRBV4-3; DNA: TGCGCCAGCAGCCAAGGACAGGGCTCCTCCTCTGGGGCCAACGTCCTGACTTTC; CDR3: CASSQGQGSSSGANVLTF
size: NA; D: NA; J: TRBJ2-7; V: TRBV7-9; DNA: TGTGCCAGCAGCTTAGCAGGCCCTAGCGTTGAGCAGTACTTC; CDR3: CASSLAGPSVEQYF
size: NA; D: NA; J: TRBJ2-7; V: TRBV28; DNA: TGTGCCAGCAGTCCTTCGCCCTACGAGCAGTACTTC; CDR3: CASSPSPYEQYF
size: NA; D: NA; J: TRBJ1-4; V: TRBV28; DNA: TGTGCCAGCCGAACTACCGGGACCCTAGAAAAACTGTTTTTT; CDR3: CASRTTGTLEKLFF
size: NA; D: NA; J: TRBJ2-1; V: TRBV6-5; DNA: TGTGCCAGCAGCCCTTACAGGGCTGGCTACAATGAGCAGTTCTTC; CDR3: CASSPYRAGYNEQFF
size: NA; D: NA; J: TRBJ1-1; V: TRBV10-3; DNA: TGTGCCATCAGTGGAGGGTGGAACACTGAAGCTTTCTTT; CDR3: CAISGGWNTEAFF
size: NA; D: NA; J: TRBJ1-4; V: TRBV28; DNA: TGTGCCAGCAGTTTCTCCGTCTTTTCCGCTGTAGCTGGGCTGTTTTTT; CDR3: CASSFSVFSAVAGLFF
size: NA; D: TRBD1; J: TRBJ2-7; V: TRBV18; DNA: TGTGCCAGCTCACCAAGACAGGGCCGCTACGAGCAGTACTTC; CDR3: CASSPRQGRYEQYF
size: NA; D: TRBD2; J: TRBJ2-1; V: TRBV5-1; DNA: TGCGCCAGCAGCCCGACTAGCGGAGCCTTTGGGAATGAGCAGTTCTTC; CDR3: CASSPTSGAFGNEQFF
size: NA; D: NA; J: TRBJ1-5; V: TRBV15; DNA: TGTGCCACCAGCGTAAGACCGGGACACGGACAGCCCCAGCATTTT; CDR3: CATSVRPGHGQPQHF
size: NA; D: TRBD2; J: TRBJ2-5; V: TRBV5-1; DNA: TGCGCCAGCAGCCTCGGACTAGCGGGGACCCAAGAGACCCAGTACTTC; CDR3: CASSLGLAGTQETQYF
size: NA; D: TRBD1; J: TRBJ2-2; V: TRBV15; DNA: TGTGCCACCGAAAAGACAGGGTCCGGCCGAGGCACCGGGGAGCTGTTTTTT; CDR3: CATEKTGSGRGTGELFF
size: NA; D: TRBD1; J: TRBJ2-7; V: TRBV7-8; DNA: TGTGCCAGCGCTCGAGGGGGCTTAGGCGAGCAGTACTTC; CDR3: CASARGGLGEQYF
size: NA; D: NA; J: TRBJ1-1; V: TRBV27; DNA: TGTGCCAGCAGTTTATCGTTGTACACTGAAGCTTTCTTT; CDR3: CASSLSLYTEAFF
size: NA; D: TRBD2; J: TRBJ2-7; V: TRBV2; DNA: TGTGCCAGCAGTGGGACTAGCGGGAGGGCCTACGAGCAGTACTTC; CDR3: CASSGTSGRAYEQYF
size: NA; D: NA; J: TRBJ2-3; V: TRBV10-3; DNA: TGTGCCATCGGCTTCCCCGGGACAGATACGCAGTATTTT; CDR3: CAIGFPGTDTQYF
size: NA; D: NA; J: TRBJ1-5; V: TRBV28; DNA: TGTGCCAGCAGTTTGTCCGTCAGTGGCAATCAGCCCCAGCATTTT; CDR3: CASSLSVSGNQPQHF
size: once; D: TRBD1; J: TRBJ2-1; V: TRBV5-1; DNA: TGCGCCAGCAGCCCCCCGGGACAGGGGGCTAATGAGCAGTTCTTC; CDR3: CASSPPGQGANEQFF
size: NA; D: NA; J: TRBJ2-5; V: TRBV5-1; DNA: TGCGCCAGCAGCTTGTGGCAGGTTCAAGAGACCCAGTACTTC; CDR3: CASSLWQVQETQYF
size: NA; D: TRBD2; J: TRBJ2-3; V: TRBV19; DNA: TGTGCCAGTAGTGGTAGCGGGAGGACGACAGATACGCAGTATTTT; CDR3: CASSGSGRTTDTQYF
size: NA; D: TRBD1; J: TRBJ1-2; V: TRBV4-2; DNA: TGTGCCAGCAGCCCTGGGACAGGGGGAAGTAGTTACTATGGCTACACCTTC; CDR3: CASSPGTGGSSYYGYTF
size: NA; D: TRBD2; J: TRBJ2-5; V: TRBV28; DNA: TGTGCCAGCAGTCCGCCCACCCAAACCCTAGCGGGGAGTGAAGAGACCCAGTACTTC; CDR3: CASSPPTQTLAGSEETQYF
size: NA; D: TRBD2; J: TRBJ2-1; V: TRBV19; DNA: TGTGCCAGTAATACGAGACGGACTAGCGGGTACAATGAGCAGTTCTTC; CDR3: CASNTRRTSGYNEQFF
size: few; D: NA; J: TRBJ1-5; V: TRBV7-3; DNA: TGTGCCAGCAGCTTAAATGGTCTGAGCAATCAGCCCCAGCATTTT; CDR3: CASSLNGLSNQPQHF
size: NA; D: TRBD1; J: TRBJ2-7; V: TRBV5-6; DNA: TGTGCCAGCAGCTACCTTTCAGGGGGCCCGGACGAGCAGTACTTC; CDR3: CASSYLSGGPDEQYF
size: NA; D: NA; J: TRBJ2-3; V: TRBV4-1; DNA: TGCGCCAGCAGCCCTGGAGTAGCGGGCACAGATACGCAGTATTTT; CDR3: CASSPGVAGTDTQYF
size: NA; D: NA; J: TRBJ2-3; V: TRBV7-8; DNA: TGTGCCAGCAGCTCGAAGGGAGACGGGCCAGATACGCAGTATTTT; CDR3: CASSSKGDGPDTQYF
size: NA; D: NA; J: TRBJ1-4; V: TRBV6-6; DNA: TGTGCCAGCAACACCCTACATAGTGGTGGTGAAAAACTGTTTTTT; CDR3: CASNTLHSGGEKLFF
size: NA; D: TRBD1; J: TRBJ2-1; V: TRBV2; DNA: TGTGCCAGTTCAGGGGGCCTGGGCGAGCAGTTCTTC; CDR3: CASSGGLGEQFF
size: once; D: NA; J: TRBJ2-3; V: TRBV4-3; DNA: TGCGCCAGCAGCCAAGCATCTGGAGATACGCAGTATTTT; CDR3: CASSQASGDTQYF
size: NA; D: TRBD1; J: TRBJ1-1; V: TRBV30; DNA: TGTGCCTGGCCCCGCCCTCGACAGGGTGTGGTGACTGAAGCTTTCTTT; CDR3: CAWPRPRQGVVTEAFF
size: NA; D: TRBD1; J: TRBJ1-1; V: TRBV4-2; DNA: TGTGCCAGCAGCCAAGAGGGGACAGGGTCGGACACTGAAGCTTTCTTT; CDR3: CASSQEGTGSDTEAFF
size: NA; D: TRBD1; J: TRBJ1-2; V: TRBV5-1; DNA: TGCGCCAGCAGCTTGGAACAGGGGAGTGGCTACACCTTC; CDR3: CASSLEQGSGYTF
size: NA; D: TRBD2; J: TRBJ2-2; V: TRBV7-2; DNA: TGTGCCAGCAGCTTAGCGGGGACTACCACCGGGGAGCTGTTTTTT; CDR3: CASSLAGTTTGELFF
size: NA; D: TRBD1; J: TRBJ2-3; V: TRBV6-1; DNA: TGTGCCAGCGGGGACAGAAGCACAGATACGCAGTATTTT; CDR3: CASGDRSTDTQYF
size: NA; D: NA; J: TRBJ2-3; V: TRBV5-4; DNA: TGTGCCAGCAGCTTAGGGGGGGCCGGGGATACGCAGTATTTT; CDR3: CASSLGGAGDTQYF
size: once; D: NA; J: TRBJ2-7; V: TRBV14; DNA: TGTGCCAGCAGCCAAGGACCGGGCCAGCAGTACTTC; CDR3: CASSQGPGQQYF